This T cell receptor beta chain was obtained from a study of regulatory dendritic cells for organ transplantation. Naive CD45RA+ and memory CD45RO+ CD4+ or CD8+ T cells were FACS-sorted. The repertoire was sequenced with immunoSEQ multiplex PCR; TCRdb's copy has only in-frame clones and lacks some. The sample carries about 30,000 clones, about four fifths recorded once. This clone was counted a single time. What it recognizes is unknown. Germline is not matched at one junction end, which may reflect a read error. Points from the study as a whole: Mature dendritic cells appeared to drive more memory CD8+ clonal expansion than regulatory ones. Memory CD8+ T cells were the most oligoclonal; naive cells were highly diverse. Between individuals, the alloreactive memory CD8+ T cell pool differed considerably.

This CDR3 spans 16 amino acids. CDR1 and CDR2 from the germline V gene are SGHNT and YYREEE (reference sequence). Sequencing was performed on naive CD4+ T cells from blood. Subset noted: CD45RA+ naive T cells. This sequence originates from a human donor in good health. The J gene is TRBJ2-3, the V gene TRBV5-4; TRBD1 matches 10 bases. Here the CDR3 DNA reads TGTGCCAGCACCCCGGGGGGACAGGGGCCGACAGATACGCTGTATTTT. Translated, it gives CASTPGGQGPTDTLYF.